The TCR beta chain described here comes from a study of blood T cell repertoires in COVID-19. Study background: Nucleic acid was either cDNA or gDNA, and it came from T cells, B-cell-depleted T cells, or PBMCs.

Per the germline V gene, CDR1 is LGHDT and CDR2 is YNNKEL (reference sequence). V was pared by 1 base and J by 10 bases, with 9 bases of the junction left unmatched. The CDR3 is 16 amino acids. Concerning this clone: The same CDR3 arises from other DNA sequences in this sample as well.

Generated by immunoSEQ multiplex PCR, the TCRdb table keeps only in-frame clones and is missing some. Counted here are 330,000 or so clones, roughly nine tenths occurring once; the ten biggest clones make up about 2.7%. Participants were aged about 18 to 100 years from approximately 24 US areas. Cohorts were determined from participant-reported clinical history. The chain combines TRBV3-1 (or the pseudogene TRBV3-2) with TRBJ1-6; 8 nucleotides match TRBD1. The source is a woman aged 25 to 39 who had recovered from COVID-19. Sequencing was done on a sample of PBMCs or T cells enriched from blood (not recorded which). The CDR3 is CASSQVATGGNSPLHF. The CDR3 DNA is TGTGCCAGCAGCCAAGTGGCTACAGGGGGGAACTCACCCCTCCACTTT.